The entry below gives a single TCR beta chain sequence along with its context. Its antigen is unidentified. The data are from a study of post-analysis software for immune sequencing data. Turning to the study itself: The courses of disease that were included comprised relapsing-remitting, secondary progressive and progressive-relapsing multiple sclerosis.

The CDR3 loop spans 13 amino acids. The germline V gene encodes CDR1 ENHRY and CDR2 SYGVKD. Whole-study results and caveats: Compared with controls, patients showed significantly lower normalized Chao1 diversity. Clustering by F measure revealed strong co-clustering among samples prepared together in one batch. Included in a set of four or five TRBV segments more frequent in patients than controls were TRBV5-6, TRBV5-1 and TRBV20-1.

Libraries were made from TCR beta cDNA, and they carried unique molecular identifiers. Each batch of roughly 1 to 11 million T cells produced approximately 470,000 cDNA molecules. Using its own MiXCR run on the PCR reads, TCRdb lists one record per CDR3 protein. The table includes around 500,000 distinct CDR3 sequences, 34% detected once. This TCR was sampled from a girl aged 2 to 17 with multiple sclerosis. The rearrangement links TRBV10-3 to TRBJ2-1; D is unresolved. The DNA end is more similar to TRBJ2-7, so the J call may be wrong. The sequencing input was blood. The CDR3 loop is CAISEPPRMEQYF. Written as DNA, the CDR3 is TGTGCCATCAGTGAGCCCCCTAGGATGGAGCAGTACTTC.